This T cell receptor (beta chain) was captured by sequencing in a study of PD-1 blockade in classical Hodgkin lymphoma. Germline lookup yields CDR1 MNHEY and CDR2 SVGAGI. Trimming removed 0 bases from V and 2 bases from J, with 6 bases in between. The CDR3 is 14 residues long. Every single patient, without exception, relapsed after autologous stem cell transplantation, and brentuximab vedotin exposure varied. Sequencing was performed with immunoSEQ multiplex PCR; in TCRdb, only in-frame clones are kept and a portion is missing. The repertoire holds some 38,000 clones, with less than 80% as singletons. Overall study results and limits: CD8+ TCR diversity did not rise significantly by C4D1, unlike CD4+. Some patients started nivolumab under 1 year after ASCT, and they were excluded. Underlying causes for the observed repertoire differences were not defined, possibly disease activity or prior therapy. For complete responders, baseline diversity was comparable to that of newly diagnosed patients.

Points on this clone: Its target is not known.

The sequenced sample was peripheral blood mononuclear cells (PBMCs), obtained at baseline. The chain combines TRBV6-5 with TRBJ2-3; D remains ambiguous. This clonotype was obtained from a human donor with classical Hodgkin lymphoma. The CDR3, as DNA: TGTGCCAGCAGTTACTCAGAGTCCACAGATACGCAGTATTTT. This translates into CASSYSESTDTQYF.